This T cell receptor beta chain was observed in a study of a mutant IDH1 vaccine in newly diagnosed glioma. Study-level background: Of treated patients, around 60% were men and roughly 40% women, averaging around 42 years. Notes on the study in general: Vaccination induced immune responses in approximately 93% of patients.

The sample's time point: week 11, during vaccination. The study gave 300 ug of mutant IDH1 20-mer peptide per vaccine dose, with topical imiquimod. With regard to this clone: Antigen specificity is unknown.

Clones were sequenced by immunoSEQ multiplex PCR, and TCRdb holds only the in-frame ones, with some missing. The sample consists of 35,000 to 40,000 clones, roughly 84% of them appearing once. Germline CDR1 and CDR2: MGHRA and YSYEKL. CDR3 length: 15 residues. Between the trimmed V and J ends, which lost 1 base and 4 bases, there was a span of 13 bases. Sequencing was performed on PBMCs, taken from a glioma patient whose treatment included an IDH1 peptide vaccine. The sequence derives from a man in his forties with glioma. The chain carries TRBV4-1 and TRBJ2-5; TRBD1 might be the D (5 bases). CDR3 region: CASSQGFKDTETQYF. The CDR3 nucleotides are TGCGCCAGCAGCCAAGGTTTTAAGGACACAGAGACCCAGTACTTC.